This T cell receptor beta chain was sequenced for a study of shared clonotypes between healthy human individuals. Overall study results and limits: Sequencing depth was predicted to influence how clonotypes are shared among donors. Several donors had around 5.5% of their naive CD4 clonotypes in common. It was the few donors that limited the genetic and exposure-history diversity represented.

This CDR3 has 15 residues. Germline assignment: CDR1 SGHRS and CDR2 YFSETQ. Trimming removed 0 bases at V and 1 base at J, with 11 bases between. About this clone itself: The antigen is not known.

The table came from immunoSEQ multiplex PCR; TCRdb's copy has only in-frame clones and leaves some out. The profile shows approximately 840,000 clones, about 96% of them singletons. CD8 cells regarded as naive lacked CD45RO, were positively chosen for CCR7, and omitted terminally differentiated effector memory CD45RA+ cells. Sequenced material: naive CD8+ T cells sorted from blood. The sequence was obtained from a man aged 25-40 years in good health. The rearrangement joins TRBV5-1 to TRBJ2-7; possibly TRBD1 for D (5 bases). CDR3 residues: CASSLAYDSSYEQYF. Here the CDR3 DNA reads TGCGCCAGCAGCTTGGCATACGACAGTTCCTACGAGCAGTACTTC.